This TCR beta chain was obtained from a study of shared clonotypes between healthy human individuals. Findings of the study overall: Genetic and exposure-history diversity was limited by the small donor number.

Regarding this clone: Antigen specificity is unknown.

The data were produced by immunoSEQ multiplex PCR, yet TCRdb's version contains in-frame clones alone and is incomplete. Of some 92,000 clones listed, around half are singletons. The sequence came from a woman aged 40 to 50 in good health. Some clones in this sample may be carry-over from other donors' samples. Sample: PBMCs.

This CDR3 reads CAWLQDPPENSPLHF. The CDR3 nucleotides read TGTGCCTGGTTACAGGACCCGCCCGAAAATTCACCCCTCCACTTT. The gene calls are TRBV30 and TRBJ1-6; perhaps TRBD1 as D (5 bases). V was pared by 5 bases and J by 7 bases, with 18 bases between. CDR3 length: 15 residues. Germline V gives CDR1 GTSNPN, CDR2 SVGIG (reference sequence).